These 14 T cell receptor beta chains originate from one sample sequenced in a study of T cells in Graves' hyperthyroidism and ophthalmopathy. Amplified TCR beta CDR3 regions came from RNA transcripts. The TCR CDR3 first-round RT-PCR relied on the HTBI primer set. Using its own MiXCR run on the multiplex PCR reads, TCRdb lists one record per CDR3 protein. The table shows 550,000 to 600,000 distinct CDR3 sequences, with 13% to 15% occurring only once. Sequencing was performed on blood. These receptors originate from a young woman with Graves' ophthalmopathy.

The chain carries TRBV19 and TRBJ2-7, with TRBD1 matching 8 bases. Germline CDR1 reads LNHDA; CDR2 reads SQIVND (reference sequence). Losses at the gene ends were 8 bases for V and 9 bases for J; bases not matched to a gene: 15. This CDR3 is 14 amino acids long. The CDR3 reads CASSGQARRGTQYF. For the CDR3, the DNA is TGTGCCAGTTCGGGACAGGCAAGAAGGGGTACGCAGTACTTC.

The table lists this clonotype with many counts. CDR3 nucleotide sequence: TGTGCCAGCAGTTACCGCTGGGACAGGACCTACACCTTC. It yields the protein CASSYRWDRTYTF. This chain joins TRBV6-2 or TRBV6-3 and TRBJ1-2, with TRBD1 matching over 8 bases. Germline V gene lookup returns CDR1 MNHEY and CDR2 SVGEGT. CDR3 length: 13 residues. V lost 2 bases to trimming and J lost 10 bases; unmatched junction nucleotides: 6.

This clonotype was observed at least ten times. The chain joins TRBV28 to TRBJ1-2, with 9 bases matching TRBD1. Germline trimming cut 5 bases from V and 4 bases from J; bases unmatched to any gene: 8. Germline V gives CDR1 MDHEN, CDR2 SYDVKM. This CDR3 contains 15 residues. Written as DNA, the CDR3 is TGTGCCAGCAGTAAACGGGACAGGGACCTCTATGGCTACACCTTC. It encodes CASSKRDRDLYGYTF.

This clonotype was counted only a few times. J is TRBJ2-7 and V is TRBV20-1, with D tentatively TRBD2 (5 bases). The CDR3 runs 15 residues. The ends were cut back, 4 bases at V and 3 bases at J, with 19 bases in the middle. The germline CDR1 and CDR2 sequences are DFQATT and SNEGSKA (reference sequence). The CDR3 region has the DNA TGCAGTGCTACCCCGTCGGCGGGTCCAGGCTACGAGCAGTACTTC. Protein: CSATPSAGPGYEQYF.

This clonotype was picked up a small number of times. The V call is TRBV20-1, the J call TRBJ2-7, with D possibly being TRBD1 (6 bases). V was trimmed by 3 bases and J by 2 bases, leaving 11 bases between them. Germline CDR1 is DFQATT and CDR2 is SNEGSKA (reference sequence). The CDR3 covers 13 residues. The CDR3 spells CSARQGHTYEQYF. CDR3 DNA sequence: TGCAGTGCTAGGCAGGGACACACCTACGAGCAGTACTTC.

In its sample, this clonotype was seen a few times. V is TRBV12-3 or TRBV12-4 and J is TRBJ2-2, with unresolved D. The CDR3 is made up of 12 amino acids. Trimming removed 5 bases from V and 4 bases from J, with 5 bases in between. The CDR3 reads CASSNITGELFF. The DNA of the CDR3 is TGTGCCAGCAGTAACATCACCGGGGAGCTGTTTTTT.

This clonotype was counted between two and nine times. The junction shows a germline mismatch at one end, possibly a read error. CDR3 nucleotide sequence: TGCGCCAGCAGGCCCGCCGGGACAAGCTATGGCTACACCTTC. It encodes CASRPAGTSYGYTF. V gene TRBV7-3 combines with J gene TRBJ1-2; D perhaps matches TRBD1 (6 bases). This CDR3 comprises 14 residues. Germline V gene lookup returns CDR1 SGHTA and CDR2 FQGTGA.

This clonotype was counted many times. The rearrangement links TRBV20-1 to TRBJ1-2; D not certain. The CDR3 spans 13 residues. CDR1 DFQATT and CDR2 SNEGSKA come from the germline V gene (reference sequence). V lost 0 bases, J lost 2 bases, and 7 bases lay in between. CDR3 sequence (DNA): TGCAGTGCTAGAGAGGGTCAGAACTATGGCTACACCTTC. It is translated as CSAREGQNYGYTF.

This clonotype came up many times. This sequence joins TRBV6-5 and TRBJ2-7; 7 nucleotides align to TRBD1. Germline V CDR1 and CDR2: MNHEY, SVGAGI. V was clipped by 0 bases and J by 2 bases; unmatched bases: 4. There are 15 residues in the CDR3. The CDR3 coding sequence is TGTGCCAGCAGTTACTCTAGACAGGGTACCTACGAGCAGTACTTC. Its translation: CASSYSRQGTYEQYF.

The sample holds many counts of this clonotype. This sequence joins TRBV6-5 and TRBJ1-2, with unresolved D. Germline-derived CDR1 and CDR2 are MNHEY and SVGAGI. The CDR3 is made up of 13 amino acids. The V and J ends lost 0 bases and 6 bases respectively, with 8 bases between them. The DNA for the CDR3 is TGTGCCAGCAGTTACTCGGGTCAAAATGGCTACACCTTC. Encoded protein: CASSYSGQNGYTF.

As concerns this clonotype: Being one base from a much bigger clone, this may be a read error. This rearrangement joins TRBV9 to TRBJ2-3; 14 positions match TRBD2. The V gene end was trimmed by 3 bases and the J gene end by 5 bases; junction bases not matched to a gene: 5. The CDR3 extends over 16 amino acids. CDR1 and CDR2 from the germline V gene are SGDLS and YYNGEE. The CDR3 reads CASSATSGRAEDTQYF. CDR3 coding DNA: TGTGCCAGCAGCGCGACTAGCGGGAGGGCCGAAGATACGCAGTATTTT.

This clonotype has at least ten counts. V is TRBV25-1 and J is TRBJ2-2; D may be TRBD1 (5 bases). The V and J ends lost 2 bases and 1 base respectively, with 5 bases between them. The CDR3 has 14 amino acids. Germline assignment: CDR1 MGHDK and CDR2 SYGVNS. The CDR3 is CASSERGNTGELFF. CDR3 nucleotides: TGTGCCAGCAGTGAAAGGGGGAACACCGGGGAGCTGTTTTTT.

The J gene is TRBJ1-6, the V gene TRBV7-6; the D is unclear. V was shortened by 6 bases and J by 6 bases, with 15 bases between the two germline ends. This CDR3 contains 15 residues. Germline V gives CDR1 SGHVS, CDR2 FNYEAQ. CDR3: CASSATLIANSPLHF. The DNA for the CDR3 is TGTGCCAGCAGTGCGACCTTAATCGCTAATTCACCCCTCCACTTT.

This clonotype has a count of ten or more. V usage is TRBV2 and J usage is TRBJ2-7; D is possibly TRBD1 (5 bases). The CDR3 length is 12 residues. The ends were cut back, 7 bases at V and 1 base at J, with 8 bases in the middle. CDR1 and CDR2 from the germline V gene are SNHLY and FYNNEI. CDR3 DNA: TGTGCCAGCAACCAGGGATCCTACGAGCAGTACTTC. This codes for CASNQGSYEQYF.